The 18 T cell receptor beta chains in this list originate from one sample, sequenced in a study of T cells in Graves' hyperthyroidism and ophthalmopathy. The CDR3 regions of TCR beta were amplified from RNA transcripts. HTBI primers were the set used in a first-round RT-PCR of the TCR CDR3. From the multiplex PCR reads, TCRdb called clonotypes with MiXCR, one entry per CDR3 protein. The sample lists about 680,000 distinct CDR3 sequences; approximately 36% were seen once. The sequencing input was blood. Receptor source: a woman aged 40 to 50 with Graves' hyperthyroidism.

This clonotype was counted a few times. V and J are TRBV5-5 and TRBJ1-5; D perhaps matches TRBD1 (6 bases). Trimming shortened V by 0 bases and J by 7 bases, and 14 bases separated the two germline ends. The germline CDR1 and CDR2 sequences are SGHKS and YYEKEE (reference sequence). This CDR3 comprises 15 residues. CDR3 loop: CASSLEGQGYQPQHF. The CDR3 nucleotides read TGTGCCAGCAGCTTGGAGGGGCAGGGGTACCAGCCCCAGCATTTT. Variable domain in full (rest from reference TRBV5-5 and TRBJ1-5): DAGVTQSPTHLIKTRGQQVTLRCSPISGHKSVSWYQQVLGQGPQFIFQYYEKEERGRGNFPDRFSARQFPNYSSELNVNALLLGDSALYLCASSLEGQGYQPQHFGDGTRLSIL.

This clonotype showed up many times. This sequence joins TRBV5-1 and TRBJ1-1, with 7 bases fitting TRBD1. In germline, CDR1 is SGHRS, CDR2 YFSETQ. The CDR3 has 13 amino acids. Trimming at V came to 0 bases and at J to 10 bases, leaving 6 bases not matched to a gene. The DNA of the CDR3 is TGCGCCAGCAGCTTGGAGGGGGCGCCGGGAGCTTTCTTT. Translated, it gives CASSLEGAPGAFF.

The rearrangement uses TRBV29-1 and TRBJ1-2; 9 nucleotides line up with TRBD1. CDR3 length: 12 residues. The V segment lost 6 bases and the J segment 6 bases; nucleotides outside the gene matches: 5. CDR1 SQVTM and CDR2 ANQGSEA come from the germline V gene. CDR3 sequence reads: CSVATGGDGYTF. CDR3 bases: TGCAGCGTAGCTACAGGGGGCGATGGCTACACCTTC.

The chain recombines TRBV7-2 with TRBJ1-6; D ambiguous. Germline assignment: CDR1 SGHTA and CDR2 FQGNSA. CDR3 length: 15 residues. V shed 1 base and J shed 11 bases, with 15 bases lying between them. The CDR3 region has the DNA TGTGCCAGCAGCTTAGGCTTCGGGATCAACCCACCCCTCCACTTT. This codes for CASSLGFGINPPLHF.

This clonotype was recorded a few times. The chain joins TRBV6-5 to TRBJ1-1; a weak D match, TRBD1 (5 bases). Looked up from germline, CDR1 is MNHEY and CDR2 is SVGAGI. There are 16 residues in the CDR3. V lost 6 bases, J lost 1 base, and 18 bases lay in between. The CDR3 loop reads CASRPTLRQTNTEAFF. CDR3 in DNA: TGTGCCAGCAGACCGACCTTAAGACAGACGAACACTGAAGCTTTCTTT.

A few counts support this clonotype. This rearrangement joins TRBV5-1 to TRBJ1-1; 7 bases align to TRBD1. Germline lookup yields CDR1 SGHRS and CDR2 YFSETQ. The CDR3 consists of 14 residues. With V trimmed by 4 bases and J by 4 bases, 7 bases remained unmatched. The CDR3 loop reads CASSQDRSFTEAFF. The CDR3 nucleotides are TGCGCCAGCAGCCAGGACAGGTCTTTCACTGAAGCTTTCTTT.

This clonotype was seen more than once but under ten times. The chain employs TRBV12-3 or TRBV12-4 and TRBJ2-2; unclear D gene. This CDR3 has 14 amino acids. Trimming shortened V by 4 bases and J by 2 bases, and 8 bases separated the two germline ends. CDR3 amino acids: CASSSKLNTGELFF. DNA of the CDR3: TGTGCCAGCAGTTCCAAGTTAAACACCGGGGAGCTGTTTTTT.

The V gene is TRBV28, the J gene TRBJ2-7, with a weak D call TRBD2 (6 bases). V lost 8 bases, J lost 2 bases, and 7 bases lay in between. Germline values: CDR1 MDHEN, CDR2 SYDVKM. The CDR3 is made up of 11 amino acids. DNA for the CDR3: TGTGCCAGCGCGGGGCCCTACGAGCAGTACTTC. It codes for CASAGPYEQYF.

With respect to this clonotype: This could be a read error, since a much larger clone is one nucleotide away. V and J are TRBV19 and TRBJ2-7; D is perhaps TRBD1 (6 bases). Germline CDR1 is LNHDA and CDR2 is SQIVND (reference sequence). Trimming stripped 5 bases from V and 10 bases from J, with 12 bases between. CDR3 length: 11 amino acids. In DNA form, the CDR3 reads TGTGCCAGTAGTGACGGACAGATCCAGTACTTC. It specifies CASSDGQIQYF.

The V gene is TRBV5-4, the J gene TRBJ2-3; 10 bases match TRBD2. J lost 3 bases, V lost 4 bases, and 2 bases had no gene match. Germline lookup yields CDR1 SGHNT and CDR2 YYREEE (reference sequence). This CDR3 region has 14 residues. DNA of the CDR3: TGTGCCAGCAGCGTGGGACTAGCGACAGATACGCAGTATTTT. Translation gives CASSVGLATDTQYF.

This clonotype was recorded many times. Germline and junction disagree at one end, which may indicate a read error. This chain links TRBV10-2 with TRBJ1-1; 8 bases map to TRBD1. The CDR3 has 14 residues. Germline loops: CDR1 WSHSY, CDR2 SAAADI. The CDR3: CASSARQGWTEAFF. The CDR3 DNA reads as TGTGCCAGCAGTGCTAGACAGGGGTGGACTGAAGCTTTCTTT.

The chain is built from TRBV29-1 and TRBJ2-7, with 7 bases fitting TRBD2. V was pared by 8 bases and J by 0 bases, with 10 bases of the junction left unmatched. Germline V lookup: CDR1 SQVTM, CDR2 ANQGSEA. This CDR3 region has 14 residues. CDR3 coding DNA: TGCAGCCAAGGAACCGGGACTATCTCCTACGAGCAGTACTTC. Protein product: CSQGTGTISYEQYF.

V is TRBV7-3 and J is TRBJ2-2, with TRBD1 as a possible D gene (5 bases). The CDR3 runs 15 residues. The germline V gene has CDR1 SGHTA and CDR2 FQGTGA. V lost 6 bases and J lost 5, with 16 bases in between. Written as DNA, the CDR3 is TGTGCCAGCAGTCCTTGGACATCGTCAACCGGGGAGCTGTTTTTT. It codes for CASSPWTSSTGELFF.

The chain employs TRBV12-3 or TRBV12-4 and TRBJ2-2; D gene uncertain. Trimming left V 3 bases short and J 0 bases short, with 8 bases between. The CDR3 covers 15 residues. The CDR3 nucleotides read TGTGCCAGCAGTTTCACCCCTGCGAACACCGGGGAGCTGTTTTTT. Translation: CASSFTPANTGELFF.

This clonotype was seen a few times. J is TRBJ1-5 and V is TRBV19; D perhaps matches TRBD1 (5 bases). There are 16 residues in the CDR3. The V gene's germline CDR1 is LNHDA and CDR2 SQIVND (reference sequence). Deletions cut 4 bases from V and 0 bases from J, with 13 bases between. The CDR3 reads CASSRGELYSNQPQHF. CDR3 DNA sequence: TGTGCCAGTAGTAGGGGGGAGCTTTATAGCAATCAGCCCCAGCATTTT.

With regard to this clonotype: Germline is not matched at one junction end, which may reflect a read error. This chain links TRBV7-6 with TRBJ2-1, with D possibly being TRBD2 (5 bases). CDR3 length: 15 amino acids. In germline, CDR1 is SGHVS, CDR2 FNYEAQ. CDR3 loop: CASSPLVGSYNEQFF. The CDR3 nucleotides are TGTGCTAGCAGCCCGTTAGTTGGGAGCTACAATGAGCAGTTCTTC.

V usage is TRBV29-1 and J usage is TRBJ1-6; TRBD1 is a possible D gene (5 bases). The CDR3 runs to 12 residues. V shed 3 bases and J shed 10 bases, with 10 bases lying between them. Germline V gene data show CDR1 as SQVTM and CDR2 as ANQGSEA. Written as DNA, the CDR3 is TGCAGCGTTGACGACGAGGGGTCACCCCTCCACTTT. Protein: CSVDDEGSPLHF.

This clonotype has a count of ten or more. V gene TRBV7-2 combines with J gene TRBJ1-1; D is ambiguous. This CDR3 has 13 amino acids. V shed 4 bases and J shed 2 bases, with 8 bases lying between them. From germline, CDR1 is SGHTA and CDR2 FQGNSA. The CDR3 sequence: CASSSTPNTEAFF. In nucleotides, the CDR3 is TGTGCCAGCAGCTCAACACCAAACACTGAAGCTTTCTTT.